The clone carrying this T cell receptor beta chain was seen more than once but under ten times. The antigen is not known. The CDR3 length is 15 residues. Per germline, CDR1 SEHNR and CDR2 FQNEAQ (reference sequence). Germline trimming cut 6 bases from V and 0 bases from J; bases unmatched to any gene: 4. The data originate from a study of identifying expanded T cells in peripheral blood. Study results and limitations: Differentially abundant clones: around 1.1 between replicates, around 17 at approximately 13 days, less than 25 at four. Across healthy donors, higher total template counts meant significantly greater roughly 2-week count variance.

Clones were read by immunoSEQ multiplex PCR, and TCRdb kept only the in-frame ones, dropping some. The sample lists approximately 80,000 clones, about four fifths occurring once. The sample consisted of blood. The TCR originated in a person between 18 and 75 years old in good health. The chain links TRBV7-9 to TRBJ1-3, with TRBD1 matching 8 bases. The CDR3 is CASRRDRGSGNTIYF. CDR3 bases: TGTGCCAGCAGGCGCGACAGGGGCTCTGGAAACACCATATATTTT.